Listed here is a single TCR beta chain. As yet, its antigen is unknown. Within the sample, other DNA sequences also encode this same CDR3. The sample comes from a study of shared clonotypes between healthy human individuals. Looking at the study overall: Sampling drew on donors who were a couple of women and three men aged 18 to 49. Study results and caveats: The diversity represented, both genetic and in exposure history, was limited by few donors. Non-shared clonotypes were found to have lower generation probabilities than the clonotypes that were shared by all four of the sorted-subset donors.

Naive CD8 cells lacked CD45RO, underwent positive selection for CCR7 and left out terminally differentiated effector memory CD45RA+ cells. Within Nashville, Tennessee resided all donors, each a Caucasian adult. Measured with immunoSEQ multiplex PCR; TCRdb has only the in-frame clones, and not every one. The repertoire holds around 640,000 clones, about 96% seen once, with about 0.12% in the top ten. This CDR3 contains 14 residues. With 9 bases clipped from V and 4 bases from J, the junction kept 7 bases outside the gene matches. The germline V gene has CDR1 SNHLY and CDR2 FYNNEI. The specimen sequenced was naive CD8+ T cells sorted from blood. This TCR derives from a woman between 25 and 40 years old in good health. This chain links TRBV2 with TRBJ2-1; 9 nucleotides line up with TRBD2. CDR3 sequence (DNA): TGTGCCAGTCGTCTCGCGGGAGGGTACAATGAGCAGTTCTTC. Its protein product is CASRLAGGYNEQFF. Looking up the rest from reference TRBV2 and TRBJ2-1 gives the full variable domain: EPEVTQTPSHQVTQMGQEVILRCVPISNHLYFYWYRQILGQKVEFLVSFYNNEISEKSEIFDDQFSVERPDGSNFTLKIRSTKLEDSAMYFCASRLAGGYNEQFFGPGTRLTVL.